This TCR beta chain appears in the sequencing data of a study of T-cell reconstitution after alpha-beta-depleted transplantation in children. This clonotype showed up just a few times. Preparation of the TCRbeta library used unique molecular identifiers. TCRdb re-analysed the PCR reads in MiXCR, keeping a single row per CDR3 protein. The sample has about 370,000 distinct CDR3 sequences; about a fifth are singletons. V was pared by 2 bases and J by 4 bases, with 11 bases between. This CDR3 is 14 amino acids long. Germline lookup yields CDR1 WSHSY and CDR2 SAAADI. The sample in question was PBMCs from the stem cell graft donor, obtained from the stem cell graft. The source is a human donor who donated a stem cell graft to a child with acute myeloid leukemia. The chain carries TRBV10-2 and TRBJ2-5, with D possibly matching TRBD1 (7 bases). The CDR3 is CASSEGQGGETQYF. For the CDR3, the DNA is TGCGCCAGCAGTGAGGGTCAGGGGGGAGAGACCCAGTACTTC.